This T cell receptor (beta chain) was recovered during a study of monozygotic twins with inflammatory bowel disease. Overall study findings and caveats: Healthy twins showed more clonotype sharing with others than IBD patients, especially patients with disease activity. There were differing immunosuppressive treatments, which may have added variability to patient repertoires.

Every sample had its cDNA made across eight separate reactions. Reprocessing the 5' RACE reads, TCRdb reports a single entry for every CDR3 protein and omits DNA. This table holds roughly 300,000 distinct CDR3 sequences. Concerning this clonotype itself: Its matching antigen is unknown.

The sequencing sample was made of blood. This clonotype was obtained from a human donor with ulcerative colitis or Crohn's disease, or a healthy co-twin of an affected twin (not recorded which).

The CDR3 region is CASSPGPAMSSGNTIYF. The rearrangement links TRBV4-3 to TRBJ1-3. Germline CDR1 is LGHNA and CDR2 is YSLEER. There are 17 residues in the CDR3.